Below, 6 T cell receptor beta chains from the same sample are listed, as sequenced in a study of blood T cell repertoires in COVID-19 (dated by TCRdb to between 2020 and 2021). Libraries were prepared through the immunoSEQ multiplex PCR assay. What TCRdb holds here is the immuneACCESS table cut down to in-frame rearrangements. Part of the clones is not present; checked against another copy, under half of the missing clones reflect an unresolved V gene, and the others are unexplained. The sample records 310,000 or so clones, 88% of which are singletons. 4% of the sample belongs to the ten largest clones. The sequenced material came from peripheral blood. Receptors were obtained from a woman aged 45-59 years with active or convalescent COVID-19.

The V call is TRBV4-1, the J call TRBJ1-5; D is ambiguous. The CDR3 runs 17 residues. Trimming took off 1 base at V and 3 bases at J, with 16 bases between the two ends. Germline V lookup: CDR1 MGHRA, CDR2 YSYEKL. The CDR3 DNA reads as TGCGCCAGCAGCCAAGGACCCTTGGCGGGCCCCAATCAGCCCCAGCATTTT. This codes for CASSQGPLAGPNQPQHF.

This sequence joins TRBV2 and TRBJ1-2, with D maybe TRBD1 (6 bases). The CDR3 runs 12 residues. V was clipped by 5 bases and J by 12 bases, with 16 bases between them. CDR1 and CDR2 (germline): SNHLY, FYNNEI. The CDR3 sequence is CASSRLQGLNTF. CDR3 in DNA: TGTGCCAGCAGTCGCTTACAGGGTCTCAACACCTTC.

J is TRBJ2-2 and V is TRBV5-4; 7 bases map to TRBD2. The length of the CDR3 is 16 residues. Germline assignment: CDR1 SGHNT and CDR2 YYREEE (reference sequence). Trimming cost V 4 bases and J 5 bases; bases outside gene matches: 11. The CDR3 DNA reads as TGTGCCAGCAGCCTCGGACTAGTTAGGGAAACCGGGGAGCTGTTTTTT. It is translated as CASSLGLVRETGELFF.

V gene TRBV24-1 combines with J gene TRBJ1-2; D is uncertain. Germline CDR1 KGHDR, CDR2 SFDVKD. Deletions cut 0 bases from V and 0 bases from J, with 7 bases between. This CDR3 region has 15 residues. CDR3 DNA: TGTGCCACCAGTGATTTGGGGGAGACTAACTATGGCTACACCTTC. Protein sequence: CATSDLGETNYGYTF.

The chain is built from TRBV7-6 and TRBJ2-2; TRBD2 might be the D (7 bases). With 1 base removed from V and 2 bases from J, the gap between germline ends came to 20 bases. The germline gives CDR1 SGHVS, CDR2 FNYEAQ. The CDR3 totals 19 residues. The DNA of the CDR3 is TGTGCCAGCAGCTTAGTTGGACAGTCGGGAGGATCAAACACCGGGGAGCTGTTTTTT. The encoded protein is CASSLVGQSGGSNTGELFF.

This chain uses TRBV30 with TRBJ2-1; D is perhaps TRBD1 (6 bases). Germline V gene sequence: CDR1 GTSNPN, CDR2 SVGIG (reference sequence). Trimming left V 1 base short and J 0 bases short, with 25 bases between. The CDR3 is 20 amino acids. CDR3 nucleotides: TGTGCCTGGAGTGCCCGACCCGACAGGCTAATGCTAAGCTCCTACAATGAGCAGTTCTTC. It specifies CAWSARPDRLMLSSYNEQFF.